This T cell receptor (beta chain) is from a study of blood T cell repertoires in COVID-19. Study overall: Sites across the United States, Italy and Spain contributed samples from acute and convalescent COVID-19. T cells, B-cell-depleted T cells, or PBMCs provided the cDNA or gDNA that served as material.

Authors' data handling: Researchers report that nucleated cell counts were estimated from reference gene primer amplification. Using immunoSEQ multiplex PCR, the repertoire was profiled, and TCRdb retains in-frame clones only, with some absent. V, J and clone size are those of that table, while D and trimming were read from the DNA. Seen here are 150,000 to 200,000 clones, 89% observed once, and the top ten hold approximately 2%. Trimming took off 3 bases at V and 4 bases at J, with 12 bases between the two ends. The CDR3 contains 15 residues. The germline CDR1 and CDR2 sequences are SNHLY and FYNNEI.

Sequencing was performed on peripheral blood. This TCR derives from a man between 18 and 35 years old who had recovered from COVID-19. V is TRBV2 and J is TRBJ2-2; D may be TRBD2 (6 bases). CDR3 in DNA: TGTGCCAGCAGTGAGAAGAGGGGAGGCACCGGGGAGCTGTTTTTT. As protein: CASSEKRGGTGELFF.